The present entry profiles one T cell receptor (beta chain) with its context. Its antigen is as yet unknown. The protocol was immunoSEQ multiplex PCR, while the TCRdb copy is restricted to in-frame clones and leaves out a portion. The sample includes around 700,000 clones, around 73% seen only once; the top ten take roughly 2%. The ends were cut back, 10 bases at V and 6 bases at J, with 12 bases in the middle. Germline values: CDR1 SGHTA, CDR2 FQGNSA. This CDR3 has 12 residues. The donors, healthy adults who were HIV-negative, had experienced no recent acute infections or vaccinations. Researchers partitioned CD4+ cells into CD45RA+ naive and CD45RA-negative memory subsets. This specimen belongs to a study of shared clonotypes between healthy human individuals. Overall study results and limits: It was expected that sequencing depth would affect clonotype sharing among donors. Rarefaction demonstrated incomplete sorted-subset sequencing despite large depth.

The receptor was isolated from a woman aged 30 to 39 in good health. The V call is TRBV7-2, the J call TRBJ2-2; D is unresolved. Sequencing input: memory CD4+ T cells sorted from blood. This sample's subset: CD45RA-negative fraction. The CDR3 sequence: CATQPWAGELFF. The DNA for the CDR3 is TGTGCCACACAGCCGTGGGCCGGGGAGCTGTTTTTT. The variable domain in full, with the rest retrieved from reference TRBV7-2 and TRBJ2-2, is GAGVSQSPSNKVTEKGKDVELRCDPISGHTALYWYRQSLGQGLEFLIYFQGNSAPDKSGLPSDRFSAERTGGSVSTLTIQRTQQEDSAVYLCATQPWAGELFFGEGSRLTVL.